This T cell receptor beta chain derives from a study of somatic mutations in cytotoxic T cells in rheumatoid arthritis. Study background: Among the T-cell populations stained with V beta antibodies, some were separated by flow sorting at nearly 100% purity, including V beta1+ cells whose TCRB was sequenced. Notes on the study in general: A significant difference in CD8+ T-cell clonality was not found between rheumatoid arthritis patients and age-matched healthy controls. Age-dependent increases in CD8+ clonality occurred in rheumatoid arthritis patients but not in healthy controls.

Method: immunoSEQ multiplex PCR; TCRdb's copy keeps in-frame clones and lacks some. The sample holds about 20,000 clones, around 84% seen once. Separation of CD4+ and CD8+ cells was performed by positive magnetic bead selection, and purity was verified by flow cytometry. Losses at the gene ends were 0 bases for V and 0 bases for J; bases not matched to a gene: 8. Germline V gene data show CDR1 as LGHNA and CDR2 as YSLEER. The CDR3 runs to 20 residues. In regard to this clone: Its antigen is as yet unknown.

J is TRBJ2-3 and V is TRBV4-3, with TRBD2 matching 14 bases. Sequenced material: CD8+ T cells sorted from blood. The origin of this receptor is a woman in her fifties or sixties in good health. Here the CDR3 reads CASSQDLTGLAGVSTDTQYF. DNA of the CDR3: TGCGCCAGCAGCCAAGATCTAACGGGACTAGCGGGGGTTAGCACAGATACGCAGTATTTT.